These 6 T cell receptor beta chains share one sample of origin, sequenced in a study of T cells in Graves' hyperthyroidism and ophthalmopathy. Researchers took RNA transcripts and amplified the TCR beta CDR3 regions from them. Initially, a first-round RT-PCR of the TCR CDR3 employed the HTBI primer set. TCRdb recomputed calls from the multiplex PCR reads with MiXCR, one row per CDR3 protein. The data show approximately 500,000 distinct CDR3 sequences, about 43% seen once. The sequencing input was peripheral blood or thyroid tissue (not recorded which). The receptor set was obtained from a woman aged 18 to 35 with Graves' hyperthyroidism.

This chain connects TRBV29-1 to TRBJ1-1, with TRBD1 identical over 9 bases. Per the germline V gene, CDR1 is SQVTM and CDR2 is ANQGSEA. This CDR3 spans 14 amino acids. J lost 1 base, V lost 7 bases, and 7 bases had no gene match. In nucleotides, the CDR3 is TGCAGCGGGGACAGGGAGTGGGGGAACACTGAAGCTTTCTTT. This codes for CSGDREWGNTEAFF.

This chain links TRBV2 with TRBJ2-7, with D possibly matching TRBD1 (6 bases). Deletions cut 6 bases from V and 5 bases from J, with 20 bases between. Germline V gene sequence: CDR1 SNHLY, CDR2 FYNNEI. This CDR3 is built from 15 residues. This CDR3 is CASRRQVLAMDEQYF. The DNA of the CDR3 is TGTGCCAGCAGGAGACAGGTTTTGGCTATGGACGAGCAGTACTTC. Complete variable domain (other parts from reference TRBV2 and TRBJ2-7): EPEVTQTPSHQVTQMGQEVILRCVPISNHLYFYWYRQILGQKVEFLVSFYNNEISEKSEIFDDQFSVERPDGSNFTLKIRSTKLEDSAMYFCASRRQVLAMDEQYFGPGTRLTVT.

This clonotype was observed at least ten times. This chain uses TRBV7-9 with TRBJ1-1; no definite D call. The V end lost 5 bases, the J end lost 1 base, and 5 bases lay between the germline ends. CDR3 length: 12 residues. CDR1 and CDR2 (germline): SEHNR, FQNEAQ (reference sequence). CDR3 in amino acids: CASSRTNTEAFF. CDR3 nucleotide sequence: TGTGCCAGCAGCCGAACGAACACTGAAGCTTTCTTT.

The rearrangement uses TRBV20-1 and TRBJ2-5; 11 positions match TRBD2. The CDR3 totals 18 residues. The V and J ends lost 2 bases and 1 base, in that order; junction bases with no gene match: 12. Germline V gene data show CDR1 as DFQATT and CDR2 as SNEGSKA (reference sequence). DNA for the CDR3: TGCAGTGCTAGAAAATACGGGTTAGGGACTAGCGGCCAAGAGACCCAGTACTTC. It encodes CSARKYGLGTSGQETQYF.

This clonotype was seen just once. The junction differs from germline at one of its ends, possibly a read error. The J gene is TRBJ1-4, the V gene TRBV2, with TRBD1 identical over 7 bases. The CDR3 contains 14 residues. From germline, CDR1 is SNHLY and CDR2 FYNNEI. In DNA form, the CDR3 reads TGTGCCATCCTCTCGGCCGGGACAGACCTCCCCGTCCGGTTT. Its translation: CAILSAGTDLPVRF.

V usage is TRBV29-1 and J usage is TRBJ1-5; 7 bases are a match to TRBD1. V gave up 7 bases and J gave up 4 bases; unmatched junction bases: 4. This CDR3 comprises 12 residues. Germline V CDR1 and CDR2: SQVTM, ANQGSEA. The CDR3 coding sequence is TGCAGCGCTGGGACAGCGAATCAGCCCCAGCATTTT. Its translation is CSAGTANQPQHF.